This is a list of T cell receptor beta chains from one sample in a study of sequential checkpoint blockade in melanoma. Some clones are missing from TCRdb's copy, which holds only in-frame ones; the method was immunoSEQ multiplex PCR. The sample has some 40,000 clones, roughly 84% seen once. Sequences were derived from CD8+ T cells sorted from blood (inferred from file names), sampled from a patient given nivolumab and ipilimumab in sequence. The receptor set was obtained from a human donor with melanoma. CDR3s include the opening cysteine and the closing phenylalanine or tryptophan. A D gene is named only where the DNA matches it firmly. Clone sizes are given selectively: once, few, many, or a class where the clone is expanded.

cdr3_length	v_call	clone_size	d_call	j_call	cdr3_nt	cdr3_aa
18	TRBV4-2	NA	TRBD2	TRBJ2-3	TGTGCCAGCAGCCAAGATGGGGCCGGGACTAGTGACTCAGATACGCAGTATTTT	CASSQDGAGTSDSDTQYF
13	TRBV4-3	NA	NA	TRBJ2-1	TGCGCCAGCAGCCAAGGAAGAGGGACTTCGCAGTTCTTC	CASSQGRGTSQFF
15	TRBV6-1	NA	NA	TRBJ1-1	TGTGCCAGCAGTAAGGACAGCCACTGGAACACTGAAGCTTTCTTT	CASSKDSHWNTEAFF
13	TRBV27	NA	NA	TRBJ2-4	TGTGCCAGCAGACCGGGACTTAAAAACATTCAGTACTTC	CASRPGLKNIQYF
15	TRBV19	few	TRBD1	TRBJ2-7	TGTGCCAGTAGTATAGGACAGGGGTTTGGAGCCGAGCAGTACTTC	CASSIGQGFGAEQYF
15	TRBV19	NA	TRBD1	TRBJ1-1	TGTGCCAGTAGTATACGGACAGGGGGGTCTGTTCGAGCTTTCTTT	CASSIRTGGSVRAFF
14	TRBV2	once	NA	TRBJ2-5	TGTGCCAGCAGTCCCACGGACATCCAAGAGACCCAGTACTTC	CASSPTDIQETQYF
16	TRBV14	NA	NA	TRBJ2-2	TGTGCCAGCAGCCAACGTGAAACCCCGGGCACCGGGGAGCTGTTTTTT	CASSQRETPGTGELFF
15	TRBV6-5	NA	TRBD1	TRBJ2-5	TGTGCCAGCAGTACCACAGGGGCGGGCCAAGAGACCCAGTACTTC	CASSTTGAGQETQYF
15	TRBV29-1	few	TRBD1	TRBJ2-2	TGCAGTTTCTACAGGGGTATAACGAACACCGGGGAGCTGTTTTTT	CSFYRGITNTGELFF
14	TRBV5-1	NA	NA	TRBJ1-5	TGCGCCAGCAGCGAGCTAGGCGTCAATCAGCCCCAGCATTTT	CASSELGVNQPQHF
16	TRBV9	once	TRBD2	TRBJ2-1	TGTGCCAGCAGCGATGAGACTAGCGGGAGCTACAATGAGCAGTTCTTC	CASSDETSGSYNEQFF
9	TRBV11-3	NA	NA	TRBJ1-6	TGTGCCAGCAGCCCCGGCCTCCACTTT	CASSPGLHF
17	TRBV27	NA	TRBD1	TRBJ2-7	TGTGCCAGCAGTTTATCGTCGGGACAGGGAAGCTCCTACGAGCAGTACTTC	CASSLSSGQGSSYEQYF
15	TRBV27	NA	TRBD1	TRBJ2-7	TGTGCCAGCAGTTTCCGGGACAGGGGTATAGACGAGCAGTACTTC	CASSFRDRGIDEQYF
14	TRBV13	NA	NA	TRBJ1-2	TGTGCCAGCAGCTCCCAGGGGTCTCTCTATGGCTACACCTTC	CASSSQGSLYGYTF
16	TRBV6-1	once	TRBD1	TRBJ2-4	TGTGCCAGCAGTGAAGAGGACAGGTTGGGCAAAAACATTCAGTACTTC	CASSEEDRLGKNIQYF
14	TRBV6-5	NA	TRBD2	TRBJ2-2	TGTGCCAGCGGACTAGCGGGAGCCACCGGGGAGCTGTTTTTT	CASGLAGATGELFF
15	TRBV9	once	TRBD1	TRBJ2-7	TGTGCCAGCAGCCTACAAGACAGGGGGGATGGCGAGCAGTACTTC	CASSLQDRGDGEQYF
13	TRBV27	once	NA	TRBJ1-5	TGTGCCAGCAGCGAGGGGGTATATCAGCCCCAGCATTTT	CASSEGVYQPQHF
15	TRBV28	NA	TRBD1	TRBJ2-1	TGTGCCAGCAGTTCCGGGACAGACCTCTACAATGAGCAGTTCTTC	CASSSGTDLYNEQFF
14	TRBV6-5	once	TRBD1	TRBJ1-1	TGTGCCAGCAGTTTACAGGGGTTAAACACTGAAGCTTTCTTT	CASSLQGLNTEAFF
14	TRBV5-6	NA	NA	TRBJ1-2	TGTGCCAGCCTATACGGGATACCTGGCTATGGCTACACCTTC	CASLYGIPGYGYTF
19	TRBV11-2	NA	TRBD2	TRBJ2-3	TGTGCCACCCAGGGTTTGGGACTAGCGGGAGGACCTAGCACAGATACGCAGTATTTT	CATQGLGLAGGPSTDTQYF
15	TRBV28	NA	NA	TRBJ1-1	TGTGCCAGCAGTTTATACTTCCTGAGAGAGGGTGAAGCTTTCTTT	CASSLYFLREGEAFF
15	TRBV6-1	NA	NA	TRBJ1-5	TGTGCCAGCAGTCCAAGGCGACAGCTGGATCAGCCCCAGCATTTT	CASSPRRQLDQPQHF
16	TRBV7-6	once	TRBD1	TRBJ2-1	TGTGCCAGCAGCTCGAGACAGGGTTACTCCTACAATGAGCAGTTCTTC	CASSSRQGYSYNEQFF
13	TRBV19	NA	NA	TRBJ1-2	TGTGCCAGTAGTATCCAGGGGCGGGATGGCTACACCTTC	CASSIQGRDGYTF
14	TRBV9	NA	TRBD1	TRBJ1-2	TGTGCCAGCAGCCCAGGACAGGGGGCACGTGGCTACACCTTC	CASSPGQGARGYTF
12	TRBV27	few	NA	TRBJ1-1	TGTGCCAGCAGTTTAAGAGGAACTGAAGCTTTCTTT	CASSLRGTEAFF
13	TRBV19	NA	NA	TRBJ1-1	TGTGCCAGTAGCGTACGGGGGAACACTGAAGCTTTCTTT	CASSVRGNTEAFF
16	TRBV2	NA	TRBD1	TRBJ1-4	TGTGCCAGCAGTGAAGGACAGGGCGATTGGGGAGAAAAACTGTTTTTT	CASSEGQGDWGEKLFF
16	TRBV9	NA	TRBD1	TRBJ1-1	TGTGCCAGCAGCTACTCCAAGGACAGGATGAACACTGAAGCTTTCTTT	CASSYSKDRMNTEAFF
18	TRBV7-9	NA	TRBD2	TRBJ2-3	TGTGCCAGCAGCTTATTAGCGGGAGTCCCTGGGTTCACAGATACGCAGTATTTT	CASSLLAGVPGFTDTQYF
15	TRBV19	NA	NA	TRBJ2-7	TGTGCCAGTAGTATAGGTTCAGGCCTAAGGTACGAGCAGTACTTC	CASSIGSGLRYEQYF
14	TRBV5-4	NA	NA	TRBJ1-2	TGTGCCAGCAGCATACGGACAGCTACTGGCGGCTACACCTTC	CASSIRTATGGYTF
15	TRBV6-1	NA	NA	TRBJ1-5	TGTGCCAGCAGGAAACAGGCATCGGATTATCAGCCCCAGCATTTT	CASRKQASDYQPQHF
13	TRBV29-1	few	NA	TRBJ2-2	TGCAGCGTTGAGAGAGAAAACACCGGGGAGCTGTTTTTT	CSVERENTGELFF
12	TRBV6-4	once	NA	TRBJ2-3	TGTGCGGAAGAAGCGGGCACAGATACGCAGTATTTT	CAEEAGTDTQYF
16	TRBV7-3	NA	NA	TRBJ2-2	TGTGCCAGCGTTCTGACCGGGGGACCAAACACCGGGGAGCTGTTTTTT	CASVLTGGPNTGELFF
14	TRBV7-9	NA	NA	TRBJ1-5	TGTGCCAGCAGCTCTGGGGGGACGAATCAGCCCCAGCATTTT	CASSSGGTNQPQHF
15	TRBV7-9	NA	TRBD2	TRBJ2-3	TGTGCCAGCACCGAAGCGGGAGAGGCTACAGATACGCAGTATTTT	CASTEAGEATDTQYF
14	TRBV12-5	NA	NA	TRBJ2-1	TGTGCTAGTGGTTTGTTGGACATATACAATGAGCAGTTCTTC	CASGLLDIYNEQFF
12	TRBV9	NA	NA	TRBJ1-1	TGTGCCAGCAGCGTAGCCGGGACTGAAGCTTTCTTT	CASSVAGTEAFF
20	TRBV13	NA	TRBD2	TRBJ2-3	TGTGCCAGCAGCCTATTACGACCGGGACTAGCGGGAGTCCGCACAGATACGCAGTATTTT	CASSLLRPGLAGVRTDTQYF
15	TRBV5-1	NA	NA	TRBJ2-5	TGCGCCAGCAGCCCCTGGGGACTTCTCGGGGAGACCCAGTACTTC	CASSPWGLLGETQYF
15	TRBV5-1	NA	NA	TRBJ1-5	TGCGCCAGCAGCTTGCTCGGGGGTAGCAATCAGCCCCAGCATTTT	CASSLLGGSNQPQHF
15	TRBV11-2	NA	NA	TRBJ2-5	TGTGCCGGGAACCGGGACAACTCTCCTCGGGAGACCCAGTACTTC	CAGNRDNSPRETQYF
17	TRBV4-2	NA	TRBD1	TRBJ1-1	TGTGCCAGCAGCCAGGCGAGGACAGGGAGCATGAACACTGAAGCTTTCTTT	CASSQARTGSMNTEAFF
13	TRBV6-1	NA	TRBD2	TRBJ2-1	TGTGCCAGCAGTGAGGCGGAGGGACTAGATGAGTTCTTC	CASSEAEGLDEFF
15	TRBV27	NA	TRBD2	TRBJ2-1	TGTGCCAGCAGTTCCGGACTAGCGCACTACAATGAGCAGTTCTTC	CASSSGLAHYNEQFF
12	TRBV7-3	NA	NA	TRBJ2-2	TGTGCCAGCAGCCTACACACCGGGGAGCTGTTTTTT	CASSLHTGELFF
13	TRBV6-5	NA	NA	TRBJ2-7	TGTGCCAGCATCGATAACAGGTACCATGAGCAGTACTTC	CASIDNRYHEQYF